This T cell receptor beta chain was documented in a study of lymphopenia after photon versus proton radiotherapy. Points from the study as a whole: Only patients who died were analyzed for survival; proton advantage is unproven. After lymphocyte nadir, photon-treated repertoires showed oligoclonal expansion, especially CD8+ Temra. Larger post-nadir TCR diversity loss correlated inversely with survival in deceased patients. Relative stability marked proton patients; photon patients lost diversity and naive cells.

CDR3 size: 15 residues. Trimming pared 1 base from V and 2 bases from J, leaving 9 bases between. Germline V gene data show CDR1 as SGHTA and CDR2 as FQGNSA. With respect to this clone: The antigen is undetermined.

Profiling relied on immunoSEQ multiplex PCR, and the TCRdb table lists in-frame clones only, not all of them. Seen here are some 170,000 clones, roughly nine tenths observed once, and the top ten hold about 4.4%. V gene TRBV7-2 combines with J gene TRBJ2-1; no definite D call. The sample consisted of peripheral blood, taken from a patient treated with photon-based radiotherapy. The receptor was derived from a man in his forties or fifties with gastric cancer. The CDR3 DNA reads TGTGCCAGCAGCTTAGATCGGAGCACCTACAATGAGCAGTTCTTC. Translating gives CASSLDRSTYNEQFF. Full variable domain (rest looked up from reference TRBV7-2 and TRBJ2-1): GAGVSQSPSNKVTEKGKDVELRCDPISGHTALYWYRQSLGQGLEFLIYFQGNSAPDKSGLPSDRFSAERTGGSVSTLTIQRTQQEDSAVYLCASSLDRSTYNEQFFGPGTRLTVL.